What follows is one T cell receptor (beta chain) and its context. What it recognizes is unknown. The data were produced by immunoSEQ multiplex PCR, yet TCRdb's version contains in-frame clones alone and is incomplete. The data contain some 150,000 clones, around nine tenths of them singletons. The ends were cut back, 2 bases at V and 5 bases at J, with 12 bases in the middle. The CDR3 spans 13 residues. The germline CDR1 and CDR2 sequences are GTSNPN and SVGIG (reference sequence). These data belong to a study of radiation and T cells in renal cell carcinoma. Overall study findings and caveats: Pretreatment tumor biopsies were lacking, so baseline clonotypes are unknown.

Time point reported: baseline pretreatment blood. The sample's treatment: 15 Gy SBRT to primary tumor, nephrectomy 4 weeks later. The patient's renal cell carcinoma had clear cell pathology. The input for sequencing was blood, taken from a patient whose treatment included radiotherapy and nephrectomy. The V and J genes are TRBV30 and TRBJ2-5, with a tentative D call TRBD1 (5 bases). This receptor was taken from a woman aged 45-65 years with renal cell carcinoma. Here the CDR3 reads CAWSTGPSETQYF. CDR3 coding DNA: TGTGCCTGGAGTACAGGACCAAGTGAGACCCAGTACTTC.